The present TCR beta chain was sequenced within a study of blood T cell repertoires in COVID-19. Study as a whole: There were acute and convalescent COVID-19 samples, and they came from the United States, Italy and Spain. PBMCs, B-cell-depleted T cells, or T cells provided the cDNA or gDNA that made up the material.

This clone showed up just once. Authors' analysis steps: Estimates of nucleated cell counts were drawn from the amplification of reference gene primers. TCRdb keeps only in-frame clones here, not all; method: immunoSEQ multiplex PCR. D and trimming come from the DNA, and the V and J calls and clone size come from that table. This table holds more than 60,000 clones, more than 75% found once. This CDR3 has 12 residues. V lost 10 bases to trimming and J lost 8 bases; unmatched junction nucleotides: 8. Germline lookup yields CDR1 SNHLY and CDR2 FYNNEI. This chain uses TRBV2 with TRBJ2-4, with TRBD1 identical over 7 bases. The sequencing input was peripheral blood. This sequence originates from a man in his sixties with acute or convalescent COVID-19. The CDR3 here is CATETGKDIQYF. The CDR3, as DNA: TGTGCCACCGAGACAGGGAAAGACATTCAGTACTTC.